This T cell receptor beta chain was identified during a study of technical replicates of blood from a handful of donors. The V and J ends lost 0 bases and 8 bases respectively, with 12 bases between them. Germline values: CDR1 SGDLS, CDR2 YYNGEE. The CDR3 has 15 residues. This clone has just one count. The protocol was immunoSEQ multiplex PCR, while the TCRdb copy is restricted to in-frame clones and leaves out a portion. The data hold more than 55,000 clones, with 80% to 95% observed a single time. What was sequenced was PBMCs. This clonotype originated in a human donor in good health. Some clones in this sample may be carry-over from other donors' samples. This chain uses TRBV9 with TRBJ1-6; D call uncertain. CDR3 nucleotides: TGTGCCAGCAGCGTAGGCGTAGGAGTTGATTCACCCCTCCACTTT. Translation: CASSVGVGVDSPLHF.